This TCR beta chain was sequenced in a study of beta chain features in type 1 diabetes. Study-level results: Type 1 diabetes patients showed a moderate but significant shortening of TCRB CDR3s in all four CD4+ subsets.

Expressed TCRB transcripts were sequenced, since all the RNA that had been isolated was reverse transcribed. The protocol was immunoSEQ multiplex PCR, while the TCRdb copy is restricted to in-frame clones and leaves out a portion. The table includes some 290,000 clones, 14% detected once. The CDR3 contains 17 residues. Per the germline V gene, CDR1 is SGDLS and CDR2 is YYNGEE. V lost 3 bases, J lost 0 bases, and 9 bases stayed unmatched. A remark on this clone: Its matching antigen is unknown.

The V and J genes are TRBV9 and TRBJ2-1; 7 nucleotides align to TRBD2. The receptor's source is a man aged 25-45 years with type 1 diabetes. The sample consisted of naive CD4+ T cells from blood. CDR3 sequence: CASSGTRLASSYNEQFF. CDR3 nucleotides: TGTGCCAGCAGCGGAACACGACTAGCCAGCTCCTACAATGAGCAGTTCTTC.